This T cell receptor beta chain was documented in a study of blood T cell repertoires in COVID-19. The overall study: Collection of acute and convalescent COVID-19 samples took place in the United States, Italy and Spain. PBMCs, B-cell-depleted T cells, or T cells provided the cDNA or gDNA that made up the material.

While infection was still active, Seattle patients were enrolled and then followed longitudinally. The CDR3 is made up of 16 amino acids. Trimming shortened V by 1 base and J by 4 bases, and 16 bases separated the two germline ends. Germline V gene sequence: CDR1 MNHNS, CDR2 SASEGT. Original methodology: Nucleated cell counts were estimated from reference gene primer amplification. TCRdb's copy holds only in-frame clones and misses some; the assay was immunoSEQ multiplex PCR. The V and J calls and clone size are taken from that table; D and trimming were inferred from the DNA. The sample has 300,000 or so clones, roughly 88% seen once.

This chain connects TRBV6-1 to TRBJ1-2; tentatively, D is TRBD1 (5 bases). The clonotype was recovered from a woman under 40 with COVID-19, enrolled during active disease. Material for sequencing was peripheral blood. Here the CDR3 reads CASSEGITTVGYGYTF. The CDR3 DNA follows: TGTGCCAGCAGTGAAGGCATTACGACAGTGGGCTATGGCTACACCTTC.